This TCR beta chain derives from a study of shared clonotypes between healthy human individuals. Profiling relied on immunoSEQ multiplex PCR, and the TCRdb table lists in-frame clones only, not all of them. There are 2 million to 3 million clones in the sample; 80% to 95% occur only once, and roughly 0.36% lies in the top ten. The CDR3 covers 13 residues. Between the trimmed V and J ends, which lost 3 bases and 8 bases, there was a span of 10 bases. Germline V gene sequence: CDR1 MGHRA, CDR2 YSYEKL. Specimen: naive CD4+ T cells from PBMCs. Stated subset: CD45RA+ positively selected. The source of this sequence is a man between 18 and 29 years old in good health. Some clones in this sample may be carry-over from other donors' samples. This chain connects TRBV4-1 to TRBJ1-4, with D possibly matching TRBD1 (6 bases). The CDR3 loop reads CASSQGGREKLFF. CDR3 in DNA: TGCGCCAGCAGCCAGGGGGGGCGGGAAAAACTGTTTTTT.